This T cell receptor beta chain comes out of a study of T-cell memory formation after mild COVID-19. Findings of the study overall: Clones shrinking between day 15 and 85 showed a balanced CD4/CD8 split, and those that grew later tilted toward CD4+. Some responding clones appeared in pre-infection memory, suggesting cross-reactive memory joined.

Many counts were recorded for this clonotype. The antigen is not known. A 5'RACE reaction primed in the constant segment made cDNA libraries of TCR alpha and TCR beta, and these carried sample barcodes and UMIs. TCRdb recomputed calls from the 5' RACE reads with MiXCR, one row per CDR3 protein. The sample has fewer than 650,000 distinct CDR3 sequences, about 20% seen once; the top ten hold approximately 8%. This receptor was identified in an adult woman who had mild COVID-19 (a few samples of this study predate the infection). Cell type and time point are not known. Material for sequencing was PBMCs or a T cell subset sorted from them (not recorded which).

The CDR3 protein is CASSPGTGFYEQYF. In DNA, the CDR3 is TGTGCCAGCAGCCCCGGGACAGGGTTCTACGAGCAGTACTTC. The chain recombines TRBV5-6 with TRBJ2-7, with 9 bases that match TRBD1. Trimming cost V 4 bases and J 3 bases; bases outside gene matches: 5. The CDR3 loop spans 14 amino acids. Germline V gives CDR1 SGHDT, CDR2 YYEEEE.